These T cell receptor beta chains were read from a single sample in a study of blood T cell repertoires in COVID-19. Clones were read by immunoSEQ multiplex PCR, and TCRdb kept only the in-frame ones, dropping some. Among about 75,000 clones listed, 88% were seen once. The specimen was peripheral blood. The receptor set was obtained from a human donor in a cohort sampled during active COVID-19. CDR3s include the opening cysteine and the closing phenylalanine or tryptophan. The D gene is left open where the match is weak. The listing skips clone size in some rows; elsewhere it reads once, few, many or a size class.

NA,TRBV6-5,TRBD1,TRBJ2-2,TGTGCCAGCGGGACAGGGGACACCGGGGAGCTGTTTTTT,CASGTGDTGELFF
NA,TRBV10-2,TRBD2,TRBJ2-7,TGCGCCAGCAGTGAGTCATGGGCTAGCGGGAGGGCTTACGAGCAGTACTTC,CASSESWASGRAYEQYF
once,TRBV10-1,NA,TRBJ1-5,TGCGCCAGCAGTGAGTCAGAGCAGCCCCAGCATTTT,CASSESEQPQHF
NA,TRBV6-5,TRBD1,TRBJ1-1,TGTGCCAGCAGTTTTGACAGGGCTGCTAACACTGAAGCTTTCTTT,CASSFDRAANTEAFF
NA,TRBV10-1,TRBD1,TRBJ2-7,TGCGCCAGCAGTCGGGGGACAGGGGGCTTTAGGGAGCAGTACTTC,CASSRGTGGFREQYF
once,TRBV5-1,NA,TRBJ2-6,TGCGCCAGCAGCCCAGACTCTGGGGCCAACGTCCTGACTTTC,CASSPDSGANVLTF
NA,TRBV5-4,NA,TRBJ2-2,TGTGCCAGCAGCTGGGGGGGCGCGAACACCGGGGAGCTGTTTTTT,CASSWGGANTGELFF
NA,TRBV10-3,NA,TRBJ1-2,TGTGCCATCAGTGAGTCGGAGTTTGCAGGGGTTGGCTACACCTTC,CAISESEFAGVGYTF
NA,TRBV21-1,NA,TRBJ2-7,TGTGCCAGCAGCGTCCCCCACCTGGGGGGGGACCCCTCCTACGAGCAGTACTTC,CASSVPHLGGDPSYEQYF
NA,TRBV5-8,NA,TRBJ1-1,TGTGCCAGCAGCTTGGACAGGGAGACTGAAGCTTTCTTT,CASSLDRETEAFF
few,TRBV5-8,NA,TRBJ2-1,TGTGCCAGCAGCATGGGTTGGGCCCAGCACAATGAGCAGTTCTTC,CASSMGWAQHNEQFF
large,TRBV4-2,NA,TRBJ1-4,TGTGCCAGCAGCCAAGAACACACGGGGATTAATGAAAAACTGTTTTTT,CASSQEHTGINEKLFF
NA,TRBV27,TRBD1,TRBJ1-5,TGTGCCAGCAGCCCGAGAGGGACAGGAGGGCGGCAGCCCCAGCATTTT,CASSPRGTGGRQPQHF
few,TRBV2,NA,TRBJ2-7,TGTGCCAGCAGTGAACGGGAAGGCTACGAGCAGTACTTC,CASSEREGYEQYF
NA,TRBV15,TRBD1,TRBJ1-2,TGTGCCACCAGCAGAGTGGGACAGGCCTATGGCTACACCTTC,CATSRVGQAYGYTF
NA,TRBV6-2/TRBV6-3,NA,TRBJ1-1,TGTGCCAGCAGTCCCCGGGCAACAGGCACAAACACTGAAGCTTTCTTT,CASSPRATGTNTEAFF
NA,TRBV3-1/TRBV3-2,TRBD2,TRBJ2-1,TGTGCCAGCAGCCCCTGGGGGACTAGCGGGGGGGCCGTTGATGAGCAGTTCTTC,CASSPWGTSGGAVDEQFF
NA,TRBV19,NA,TRBJ2-1,TGTGCCAGTAGTAAGGGGATTGCTTCCTACAATGAGCAGTTCTTC,CASSKGIASYNEQFF
NA,TRBV5-1,NA,TRBJ2-1,TGCGCCAGCAACGAGGGTCCTTACAATGAGCAGTTCTTC,CASNEGPYNEQFF
few,TRBV2,TRBD1,TRBJ1-5,TGTGCCAGCAGTCAAAGACAGGGCTTGTTTCAGCCCCAGCATTTT,CASSQRQGLFQPQHF
NA,TRBV5-6,TRBD1,TRBJ1-5,TGTGCCAGCAGCTTGGGCGGGACAGGCAATCAGCCCCAGCATTTT,CASSLGGTGNQPQHF
NA,TRBV19,TRBD1,TRBJ1-1,TGTGCCAGTGAAAATTCCGGGACAGGGGGAGCTGAAGCTTTCTTT,CASENSGTGGAEAFF
NA,TRBV5-1,NA,TRBJ2-7,TGCGCCAGCAGCTTGGCCGTGGTCGGGTCCTACGAGCAGTACTTC,CASSLAVVGSYEQYF
NA,TRBV3-1/TRBV3-2,NA,TRBJ2-7,TGTGCCAGCAGCCAACACAATCTAGCTGATGTTCCGAAGTTC,CASSQHNLADVPKF
NA,TRBV10-1,TRBD2,TRBJ2-3,TGCGCCAGCAGTGAGTCACTAGCGGGAGGTCGTGATACGCAGTATTTT,CASSESLAGGRDTQYF
NA,TRBV7-2,NA,TRBJ1-6,TGTGCCAGCACTCGTACGGGGGGTAATTCACCCCTCCACTTT,CASTRTGGNSPLHF
NA,TRBV27,TRBD2,TRBJ2-1,TGTGCCAGCAGTTCTAGCGGGAGATCCTACAATGAGCAGTTCTTC,CASSSSGRSYNEQFF
NA,TRBV7-9,NA,TRBJ2-1,TGTGCCTGGGAGGACAATCGCAATGAGCAGTTCTTC,CAWEDNRNEQFF
NA,TRBV3-1/TRBV3-2,NA,TRBJ2-1,TGTGCCAGCAGCCAAGGTTGGGGAGTGGGGAATGAGCAGTTCTTC,CASSQGWGVGNEQFF
NA,TRBV21-1,NA,TRBJ2-7,TGTGCCAGCAGCCCCTCCCCGGACAACTACGAGCAGTACTTC,CASSPSPDNYEQYF
few,TRBV12-2,NA,TRBJ2-2,TGTGCAAGTCGCTTATCCGTCGGGAGAACCGGGGAGCTGTTTTTT,CASRLSVGRTGELFF
NA,TRBV25-1,NA,TRBJ2-7,TGTGCCAGCAGTGACGGGGGACCTTACTCCTACGAGCAGTACTTC,CASSDGGPYSYEQYF
NA,TRBV21-1,NA,TRBJ2-2,TGTGCCAGCAGCAAAGCGCTAGGCCGGGAGTCAGAAAAATACACCGGGGAGCTGTTTTTT,CASSKALGRESEKYTGELFF
NA,TRBV21-1,NA,TRBJ1-6,TGTGCCAGCAGCAAACGAGAGAGGGAACTTAATTCACCCCTCCACTTT,CASSKRERELNSPLHF
NA,TRBV7-3,NA,TRBJ2-5,TGTGCCAGCAGCGCCCACAGGGATGAGACCCAGTACTTC,CASSAHRDETQYF
NA,TRBV5-1,TRBD1,TRBJ1-2,TGCGCCAGCAGACAGGGACAGACAGCTAACTATGGCTACACCTTC,CASRQGQTANYGYTF
NA,TRBV3-1/TRBV3-2,TRBD2,TRBJ2-7,TGTGCCAGCAGCCCCAGCGGGGGGGACTACGAGCAGTACTTC,CASSPSGGDYEQYF
NA,TRBV24-1,NA,TRBJ2-5,TGTGCCACCAGTGGGCCCAGGGAAAAGACCCAGTACTTC,CATSGPREKTQYF
large,TRBV19,TRBD1,TRBJ1-6,TGTGCCAGTACAGCCGGGACAGTTAATTCACCCCTCCACTTT,CASTAGTVNSPLHF
NA,TRBV4-1,NA,TRBJ2-6,TGCGCCAGCAGCCAATTAGCGGTCCTACTCCGGGCCAACGTCCTGACTTTC,CASSQLAVLLRANVLTF
NA,TRBV30,TRBD1,TRBJ2-4,TGTGCCTGGAGTATACAGGGGAGTGCAAACATTCAGTACTTC,CAWSIQGSANIQYF
once,TRBV5-1,NA,TRBJ1-1,TGCGCCAGCAGCTTGTCTTCGGCGGCGAACACTGAAGCTTTCTTT,CASSLSSAANTEAFF
few,TRBV3-1/TRBV3-2,NA,TRBJ1-5,TGTGCCAGCAGCTTTGCGGGCAGCTACAATCAGCCCCAGCATTTT,CASSFAGSYNQPQHF
NA,TRBV28,TRBD1,TRBJ1-5,TGTGCCAGCAGAATAATAGGGGGCAGTCAGCCCCAGCATTTT,CASRIIGGSQPQHF
NA,TRBV6-1,NA,TRBJ2-6,TGTGCCAGCAGTGAAGCAAACAGGGCTGGGGCCAACGTCCTGACTTTC,CASSEANRAGANVLTF
NA,TRBV5-6,NA,TRBJ2-2,TGTGCCAGCAGCCCCCCCCCGGGTGGATCGAACACCGGGGAGCTGTTTTTT,CASSPPPGGSNTGELFF
NA,TRBV6-8,NA,TRBJ2-5,TGTGCCAGTGTGAGACCGAATCCGCGGGAACCAAACCAAGAGACCCAGTACTTC,CASVRPNPREPNQETQYF
NA,TRBV6-1,NA,TRBJ2-1,TGTGCCAGCAGTGAAGCAGGAAACGCGGGGTATGAGCAGTTCTTC,CASSEAGNAGYEQFF
NA,TRBV10-3,TRBD1,TRBJ2-5,TGTGCCACCGGGGACAGCTTGGAGACCCAGTACTTC,CATGDSLETQYF
NA,TRBV6-6,NA,TRBJ2-6,TGTGCCACCCAGGAAGGTGGTTCTGGGGCCAACGTCCTGACTTTC,CATQEGGSGANVLTF
NA,TRBV28,TRBD1,TRBJ1-5,TGTGCCACGGTGACAGGGAATAGCAATCAGCCCCAGCATTTT,CATVTGNSNQPQHF
NA,TRBV20-1,NA,TRBJ2-5,TGCAGTGGTAGTGGGGGGCCGGTTGAGACCCAGTACTTC,CSGSGGPVETQYF
NA,TRBV28,TRBD2,TRBJ2-1,TGTGCCAGCAGTCCCGAGACTAGCGGAGACAATGAGCAGTTCTTC,CASSPETSGDNEQFF